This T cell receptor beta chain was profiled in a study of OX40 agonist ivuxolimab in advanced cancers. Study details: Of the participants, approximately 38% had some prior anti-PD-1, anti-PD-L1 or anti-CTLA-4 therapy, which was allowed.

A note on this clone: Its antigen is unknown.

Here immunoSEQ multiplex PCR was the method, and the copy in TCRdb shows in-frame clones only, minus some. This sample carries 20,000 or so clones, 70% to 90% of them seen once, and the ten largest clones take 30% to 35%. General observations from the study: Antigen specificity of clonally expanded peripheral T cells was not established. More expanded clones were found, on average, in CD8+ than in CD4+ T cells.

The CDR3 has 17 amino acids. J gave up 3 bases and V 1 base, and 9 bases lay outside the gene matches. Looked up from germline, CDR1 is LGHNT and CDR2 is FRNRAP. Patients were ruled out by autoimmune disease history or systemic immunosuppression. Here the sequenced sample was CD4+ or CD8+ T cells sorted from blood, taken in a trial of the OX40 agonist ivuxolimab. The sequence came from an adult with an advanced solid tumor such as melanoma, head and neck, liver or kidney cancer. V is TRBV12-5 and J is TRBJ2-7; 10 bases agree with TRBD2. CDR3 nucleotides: TGTGCTAGTGGTTTGGACCTAGCGGGAGACCCCCTCTACGAGCAGTACTTC. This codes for CASGLDLAGDPLYEQYF.